Included here is one T cell receptor (beta chain) sequence, with context. Its antigen is not known. This sequence may be a read error, since a much larger clone differs from it by one base. 60 Vbeta and 13 Jbeta primers were used in PCR. TCRdb keeps only in-frame clones here, not all; method: immunoSEQ multiplex PCR. The sample shows 190,000 or so clones, about 85% of them seen only once. The data stem from a study of cytomegalovirus exposure and HLA in healthy donors. Study-wide context: The study's early data release held roughly 91 million unique TCRs from HLA-typed donors. Ancestry clustering placed 70% to 90% of about 400 genotyped donors in the Caucasian-associated cluster.

The CDR3 covers 13 residues. Germline assignment: CDR1 SGHAT and CDR2 FQNNGV. V lost 5 bases, J lost 1 base, and 8 bases lay in between. Study conclusions and caveats: Immune exposure information available was restricted to CMV serostatus.

This chain joins TRBV11-2 and TRBJ1-1, with D possibly being TRBD1 (6 bases). Sequenced sample: PBMCs. This sequence was found in a male donor in good health and CMV-seropositive. The CDR3 spells CASSQQGNTEAFF. The CDR3 nucleotides are TGTGCCAGCAGCCAACAGGGGAACACTGAAGCTTTCTTT.